This T cell receptor (beta chain) was obtained from a study of human T cells and chemical hapten exposure (dated by TCRdb to 2020 to 2023). With respect to the entire study: For sensitization, 2% DPC in acetone was applied to an approximately 2 cm by approximately 2 cm area of upper inner arm skin. Libraries were pooled for sequencing, and variation in per-sample TCR yields was attributed mainly to small differences in library volumes within the pool. In alopecia patients, the study followed how the peripheral blood TCR repertoire changed in vivo over primary and secondary sensitization to diphenylcyclopropenone (DPC), a hapten. Throughout the study period of roughly 24 weeks, patients also received therapeutic DPC doses to the scalp every week. Alopecia areata with under or over 50% scalp involvement, alopecia totalis and alopecia universalis were represented in the patient cohort, which was mostly female. Patch testing was performed on the upper back with Finn chambers containing 0.01% DPC, and the patch tests were scored after 6 days according to International Contact Dermatitis Research Group standards. Patient blood was sampled pre-sensitization (week 0) and at 2, 6 and about 24 weeks after DPC sensitization. Twenty-nine alopecia patients gave blood for TCR sequencing at one to four time points (pre-sensitization, 2, 6 and 24 weeks).

Library preparation employed RACE. Sequenced using a NextSeq 500. During library preparation, unique molecular identifiers were attached to individual cDNA molecules so that TCRs could be counted quantitatively and reproducibly. For every blood RNA sample, sequencing covered both the TCR alpha and TCR beta chains. The paper's processing steps were these. Samples had a median of around 92,000 TCRs, with a range from about 20,000 to 690,600. V, J and CDR3 annotation of the TCR reads was carried out using the Decombinator software suite. To make PS versus PT1 abundance plots, every sample was subsampled to the same number of TCRs (28,000). TCRs were defined as expanded if absent before sensitization and observed at least eight times at the 2-week time point. TCRdb trimmed public reads at Q25 via fastp, called clones via MiXCR and kept in-frame beta chains. Identical CDR3 protein sequences are pooled into one entry, listed with their most common genes and DNA. The V and J calls and clone size are TCRdb's, not the authors'. For this sample the table gives fewer than 100,000 distinct CDR3 sequences, of which roughly a tenth were detected only once. The ten largest clones represent more than 1% of the sample.

As concerns this clonotype: This receptor's antigen is unknown. No base quality information exists; no much larger clone differs at one position.

Study-wide conclusions, independent of this receptor: Expanded TCRs formed significantly more large CDR3 similarity clusters than pre-sensitization or healthy control sets, consistent with antigen-driven responses. Because all patients had alopecia, a presumed autoimmune disease, the immune response of the patients might differ from that of healthy individuals. Repeated subsampling changed both the strength of the expansion versus patch-test correlation and the threshold at which the correlation became significant. Patch test score was positively correlated with the number of PT1 expanded TCRs, with significance at thresholds 8, 16 and 32 but not at 4. No change with DPC sensitization was found in the number of TCRs above 1 in 1000 frequency, and no evidence of global repertoire structure alterations was found.

The germline ends are 14 bases apart after V is trimmed by 2 bases and J by 0 bases. From the cysteine through the phenylalanine, the CDR3 covers 17 amino acids. Left in the record is the CDR3 DNA by itself, 51 bases read in frame from the first base. The germline V gene encodes CDR1 LNHDA and CDR2 SQIVND (reference sequence). Explained via the paper, the time point label denotes: patch test 3, about 24 weeks after DPC sensitization. This specimen's treatment or condition label, interpreted: therapeutic diphenylcyclopropenone sensitization with weekly scalp DPC. At every patch-test visit, the blood draw took place before the patch test was put on. To be eligible, patients had to be aged 18 to 70, diagnosed with alopecia and judged suitable for DPC therapy, while pregnant patients were excluded. Total RNA was extracted from unfractionated whole blood collected in Tempus Blood RNA tubes.

The sequence was obtained from a woman between 25 and 40 years old with alopecia areata. Some clones in this sample may be carry-over from other donors' samples. Recombination linked TRBV19 to TRBJ2-1; TRBD2 is a weak D gene call, 6 bases matching. This specimen was whole blood, taken in connection with sensitization to the hapten diphenylcyclopropenone (DPC). The CDR3 amino acid sequence is: CASSIKSGTLSYNEQFF. At the DNA level, the sequence is TGTGCCAGTAGTATAAAATCCGGGACTCTCTCCTACAATGAGCAGTTCTTC.